This T cell receptor beta chain was identified in a study of T cell responses to AZD1222 COVID-19 vaccine (dated by TCRdb to the early 2020s). General notes on the study: A total of just over 230 trial participants underwent TCR sequencing, of whom nearly 210 received two doses of AZD1222 and about 26 received two doses of the MenACWY control vaccine. Enrollment into the trials was organized by age into subgroups of 18-55, 56-69 and 70-plus years, and those subgroups contained approximately 160, 26 and 62 TCR-sequenced participants, respectively.

The CDR3 regions of human TCRbeta chains were subjected to immunosequencing. As for the authors' bioinformatics: Repertoire TCRs were matched against a reference library of SARS-CoV-2-specific TCRs generated with the MIRA antigen-specificity platform. Breadth was defined as the fraction of unique TCRs that were SARS-CoV-2-associated. Depth was defined as the fraction of total T cells that were SARS-CoV-2-associated. Each spike-specific TCR was assigned to its reactive spike region and to a CD4 or CD8 class using the MIRA data. Log10-transformed breadth and depth values were compared by one-way ANOVA with Sidak's multiple comparisons tests. Drawn from immuneACCESS, this table holds only the in-frame rearrangements with V and J called that TCRdb kept. Clones are partly lost; checked studies trace under half to an unresolved V gene and leave the rest unexplained. From that table come the V and J calls and clone size; the DNA was used to work out D and trimming. This sample comprises 150,000 to 200,000 clones, 94% of them detected only once. The top ten clones comprise approximately 4.8% of the sample.

In the paper's terms, the time point label means: about 28 days (+/-7) after the second vaccine dose. AZD1222 recipients whose second dose came at about 4 weeks and those whose second dose came at about 12 weeks were combined into one group, since spike-specific TCR depth and breadth did not differ between the two schedules. Samples from vaccinated people were obtained from the UK trials COV001 and COV002, which included a single-blind randomized controlled phase 2/3 trial of AZD1222 (ChAdOx1 nCoV-19) in healthy adults. For TCRbeta chain sequencing, PBMC samples were collected from trial participants at day 0 and at day 28 after the second dose. Ends trimmed: V by 7 bases, J by 4 bases; bases unmatched to a gene: 3. Per the germline V gene, KGHDR is the CDR1 and SFDVKD is the CDR2. The CDR3 runs 14 residues from the cysteine to the phenylalanine. Only the CDR3 portion is preserved as DNA: 42 bases, with reading frame beginning at the first base.

This clone was recorded only once. Its antigen has not been determined. The sample holds no much larger clone one base away, and base qualities are not on file. The research as a whole found: The 56-69-year group was small, and its depth increase did not reach significance, likely because of low power. Only six or seven AZD1222 recipients were SARS-CoV-2 seropositive at baseline, limiting conclusions about previously exposed vaccinees. Epitopes outside the regions mutated in the B.1.351 and B.1.1.7 variants were reportedly recognized by nearly half of the unique spike-specific TCRs. No day 14 peak-response samples were available, so repertoires were characterized only after the peak T cell response. Participants were mostly white British and included more females than males, and it was suggested by the authors that clonal diversity may have been underestimated. After two AZD1222 doses, both the breadth and the depth of spike-specific TCRs were significantly higher than at day 0 and than in MenACWY recipients. CD4 TCRs associated with the vaccine covered the entire spike protein, and the dominant responses were in regions 160-218 and 743-854.

The V and J genes are TRBV24-1 and TRBJ2-1, with TRBD2 identical over 10 junction bases. Sequenced material: peripheral blood, taken 28 days after the second AZD1222 dose. The sequence came from an adult who received the AZD1222 COVID-19 vaccine. For the CDR3, the sequence is CATRGAGGYNEQFF. The nucleotide sequence is TGTGCCACCAGGGGAGCGGGAGGGTACAATGAGCAGTTCTTC.